This passage covers 9 T cell receptor beta chains from one sample sequenced in a study of a mutant IDH1 vaccine in newly diagnosed glioma. Time point defined: week 47, end of study. Mutant IDH1 20-mer peptide, at 300 ug, made up each vaccine dose, with topical imiquimod. No antigen has been identified for these receptors. Assay: immunoSEQ multiplex PCR; the TCRdb copy retains only in-frame clones and omits some. The table records more than 35,000 clones, about 75% of them present only once. The sample consisted of PBMCs, taken from a glioma patient whose treatment included an IDH1 peptide vaccine. The receptors were gathered from a man aged 35-49 years with glioma.

CDR3 bases: TGCGCCAGCAGTCACACCACCGGGACAGGAGTATTTTTT. The encoded protein is CASSHTTGTGVFF. The V and J genes are TRBV23-1 and TRBJ1-4; TRBD1 matches 8 bases. TRBV23-1 is designated an ORF whose function remains uncertain. The CDR3 is made up of 13 amino acids. The ends lost 3 bases at V and 17 bases at J; junction bases unmatched: 11.

The chain combines TRBV10-1 with TRBJ2-7, with TRBD1 matching 7 bases. This CDR3 has 15 amino acids. The germline V gene encodes CDR1 WNHNN and CDR2 SYGVQD (reference sequence). Trimming removed 1 base from V and 1 base from J; junction bases left unmatched: 4. The CDR3 reads CASSEYRGSSYEQYF. In DNA, the CDR3 is TGCGCCAGCAGTGAGTACAGGGGTTCTTCCTACGAGCAGTACTTC.

The rearrangement links TRBV6-1 to TRBJ1-2; no firm D call. The CDR3 covers 14 residues. Germline assignment: CDR1 MNHNS and CDR2 SASEGT. The germline V and J ends were trimmed by 4 bases and 4 bases, with 13 bases remaining between them. DNA of the CDR3: TGTGCCAGCAGTGCCGCGGACGGGCTCTATGGCTACACCTTC. This sequence encodes CASSAADGLYGYTF.

The chain has TRBV2 and TRBJ2-2, with 10 positions matching TRBD1. V gave up 9 bases and J gave up 3 bases; unmatched junction bases: 7. Germline V gene sequence: CDR1 SNHLY, CDR2 FYNNEI. There are 15 residues in the CDR3. CDR3 loop: CARSTGGADTGELFF. The DNA of the CDR3 is TGTGCCAGATCGACAGGGGGCGCGGACACCGGGGAGCTGTTTTTT.

The J gene is TRBJ1-2, the V gene TRBV5-5; perhaps TRBD1 as D (5 bases). Germline V gives CDR1 SGHKS, CDR2 YYEKEE (reference sequence). V gave up 1 base and J gave up 7 bases, with 17 bases separating them. The CDR3 totals 15 residues. CDR3 DNA: TGTGCCAGCAGCTTGTTCTGGCAGGGAGAACGTGGCTACACCTTC. As protein: CASSLFWQGERGYTF.

Remarks on this clone: The sample has other DNA sequences that encode this CDR3 too. This chain uses TRBV7-2 with TRBJ1-5; D is possibly TRBD1 (5 bases). Germline V gene sequence: CDR1 SGHTA, CDR2 FQGNSA. CDR3 size: 13 residues. V lost 5 bases and J lost 3, with 8 bases in between. The CDR3 nucleotides are TGTGCCAGCAGCCGGGACCTCAATCAGCCCCAGCATTTT. It codes for CASSRDLNQPQHF.

The V gene is TRBV10-1, the J gene TRBJ2-3; 7 bases line up with TRBD1. The germline CDR1 and CDR2 sequences are WNHNN and SYGVQD (reference sequence). CDR3 size: 13 residues. J lost 6 bases, V lost 8 bases, and 8 bases had no gene match. The CDR3 protein is CASRRQGFDTQYF. The CDR3 coding sequence is TGCGCCAGCCGGCGACAGGGCTTCGATACGCAGTATTTT.

This chain uses TRBV30 with TRBJ1-2; TRBD1 aligns across 8 bases. Germline V gene lookup returns CDR1 GTSNPN and CDR2 SVGIG (reference sequence). V was clipped by 3 bases and J by 5 bases; unmatched bases: 5. The CDR3 runs to 13 residues. DNA for the CDR3: TGTGCCTGGAGGGTGGACAGGGTTTATGGCTACACCTTC. Protein product: CAWRVDRVYGYTF.

The chain links TRBV5-4 to TRBJ2-5, with TRBD2 identical over 7 bases. There are 16 residues in the CDR3. The J segment lost 1 base and the V segment lost 0 bases, leaving 6 bases of the junction unmatched. From germline, CDR1 is SGHNT and CDR2 YYREEE (reference sequence). As DNA, the CDR3 is TGTGCCAGCAGCTTGGAATCCAGCGGGACCCAAGAGACCCAGTACTTC. This gives the protein CASSLESSGTQETQYF.